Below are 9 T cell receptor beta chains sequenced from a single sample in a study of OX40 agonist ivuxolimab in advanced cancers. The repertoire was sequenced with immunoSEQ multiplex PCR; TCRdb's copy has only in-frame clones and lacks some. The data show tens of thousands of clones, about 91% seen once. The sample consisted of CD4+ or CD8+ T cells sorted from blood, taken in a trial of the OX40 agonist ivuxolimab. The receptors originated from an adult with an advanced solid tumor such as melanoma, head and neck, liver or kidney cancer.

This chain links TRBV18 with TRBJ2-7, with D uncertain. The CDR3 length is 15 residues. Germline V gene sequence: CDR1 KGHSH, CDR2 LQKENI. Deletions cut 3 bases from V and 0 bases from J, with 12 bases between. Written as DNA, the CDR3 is TGTGCCAGCTCACCTACGAACGTGGGCTCCTACGAGCAGTACTTC. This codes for CASSPTNVGSYEQYF.

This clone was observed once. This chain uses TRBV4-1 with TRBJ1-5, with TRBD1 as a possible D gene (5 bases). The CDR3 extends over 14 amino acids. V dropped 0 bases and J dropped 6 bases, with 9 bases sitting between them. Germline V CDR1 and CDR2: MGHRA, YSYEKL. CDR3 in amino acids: CASSQERGFQPQHF. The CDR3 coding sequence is TGCGCCAGCAGCCAAGAAAGGGGTTTTCAGCCCCAGCATTTT.

CDR3 residues: CASSQDSIETQYF. CDR3 bases: TGTGCCAGCAGCCAAGATTCGATAGAGACCCAGTACTTC. V and J are TRBV4-2 and TRBJ2-5; D uncertain. The CDR3 is made up of 13 amino acids. Trimming shortened V by 0 bases and J by 4 bases, and 6 bases separated the two germline ends. Germline-derived CDR1 and CDR2 are LGHNA and YNFKEQ.

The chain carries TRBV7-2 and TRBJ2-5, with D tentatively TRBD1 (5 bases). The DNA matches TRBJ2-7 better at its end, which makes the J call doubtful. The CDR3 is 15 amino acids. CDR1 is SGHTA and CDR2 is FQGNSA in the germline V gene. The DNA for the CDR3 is TGTGCCAGCAGCCCCGACAGCAGTCGCTCCTACGAGCAGTACTTC. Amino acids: CASSPDSSRSYEQYF.

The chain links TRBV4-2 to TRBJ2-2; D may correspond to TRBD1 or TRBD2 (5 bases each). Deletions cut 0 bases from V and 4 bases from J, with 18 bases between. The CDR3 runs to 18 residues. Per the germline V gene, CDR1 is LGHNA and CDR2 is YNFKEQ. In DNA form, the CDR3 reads TGTGCCAGCAGCCAAGATAGCTTGGGGGTCGTCGGCACCGGGGAGCTGTTTTTT. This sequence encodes CASSQDSLGVVGTGELFF.

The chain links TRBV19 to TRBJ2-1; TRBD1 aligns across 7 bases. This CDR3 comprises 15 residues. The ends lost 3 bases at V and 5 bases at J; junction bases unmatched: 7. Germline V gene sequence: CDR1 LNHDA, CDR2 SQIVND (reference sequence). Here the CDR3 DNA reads TGTGCCAGTAGTATTTTCTCCGGGACAGACAATGAGCAGTTCTTC. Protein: CASSIFSGTDNEQFF.

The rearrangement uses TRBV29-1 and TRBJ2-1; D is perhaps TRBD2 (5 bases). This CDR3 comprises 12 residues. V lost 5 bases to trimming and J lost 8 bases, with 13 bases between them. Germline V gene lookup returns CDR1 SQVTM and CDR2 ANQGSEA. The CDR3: CSVPGLSDEQFF. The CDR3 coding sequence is TGCAGCGTTCCAGGACTGAGCGATGAGCAGTTCTTC.

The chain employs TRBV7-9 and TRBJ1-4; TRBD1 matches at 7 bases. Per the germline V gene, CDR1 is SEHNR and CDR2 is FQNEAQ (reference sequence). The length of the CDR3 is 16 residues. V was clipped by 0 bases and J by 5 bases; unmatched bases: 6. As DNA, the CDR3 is TGTGCCAGCAGCTTAGCGGAGGACAGGAGGAATGAAAAACTGTTTTTT. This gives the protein CASSLAEDRRNEKLFF.

The CDR3: CASVRGGELFF. The DNA for the CDR3 is TGTGCCAGCGTAAGAGGCGGGGAGCTGTTTTTT. This chain connects TRBV27 to TRBJ2-2; no clear D. This CDR3 contains 11 residues. The germline gives CDR1 MNHEY, CDR2 SMNVEV (reference sequence). V was cut by 8 bases and J by 7 bases, with 8 bases left in between.